The entry below gives a single TCR beta chain sequence along with its context. This entry belongs to a study of blood T cell repertoires in COVID-19. Profiled with immunoSEQ multiplex PCR; TCRdb holds only in-frame clones, not every one. The sample carries over 200,000 clones, 81% recorded once. V lost 5 bases, J lost 7 bases, and 12 bases lay in between. The germline gives CDR1 KGHSH, CDR2 LQKENI. The CDR3 extends over 13 amino acids. Material: PBMCs or T cells enriched from blood (not recorded which). This chain links TRBV18 with TRBJ1-5; a weak D match, TRBD1 (5 bases). This sequence originates from a woman aged 45-65 years with acute COVID-19. The CDR3 loop is CASSSLQGQPQHF. The CDR3, as DNA: TGTGCCAGCTCATCCCTCCAGGGCCAGCCCCAGCATTTT.